The source of this T cell receptor beta chain is a study of T cell responses to AZD1222 COVID-19 vaccine. General study findings and limits: Spike-specific TCRs gained breadth and depth after people received two AZD1222 doses. No repertoire was sampled before or during the peak T cell response, only after it.

This CDR3 has 17 amino acids. Per germline, CDR1 SGHTA and CDR2 FQGNSA. V gave up 0 bases and J gave up 4 bases, with 15 bases separating them. The assay was immunoSEQ multiplex PCR, and TCRdb's table has in-frame clones only and misses some. Counted here are approximately 88,000 clones, 85% to 90% occurring once; the ten biggest clones make up approximately 5.2%. This clone was seen more than once but under ten times. Its specificity is not known. The clonotype originates from an adult who received the AZD1222 COVID-19 vaccine. This chain connects TRBV7-2 to TRBJ2-2; tentative D call: TRBD1 (7 bases). This sample comprised peripheral blood, obtained 28 days after the second AZD1222 dose. CDR3 bases: TGTGCCAGCAGCTTAGCGCGGGGACAGAGCCTCACCGGGGAGCTGTTTTTT. This sequence encodes CASSLARGQSLTGELFF.